This TCR beta chain was profiled in a study of blood T cell repertoires in COVID-19. Across the whole study: Samples came from the United States, Italy and Spain, spanning acute and convalescent COVID-19. Nucleic acid was either cDNA or gDNA, and it came from T cells, B-cell-depleted T cells, or PBMCs.

Trimming removed 4 bases from V and 10 bases from J; junction bases left unmatched: 3. CDR3 size: 12 residues. Germline V gene lookup returns CDR1 LGHDT and CDR2 YNNKEL (reference sequence). In the original workflow: It was from reference gene primer amplification that nucleated cell counts were estimated. The protocol was immunoSEQ multiplex PCR, while the TCRdb copy is restricted to in-frame clones and leaves out a portion. For V, J and clone size, that table is used; D and trimming come from the DNA. The table has 70,000 or so clones, 75% to 85% seen once. Sequenced input: peripheral blood. The chain joins TRBV3-1 (or the pseudogene TRBV3-2) to TRBJ2-1; TRBD2 agrees at 8 bases. This TCR derives from a human donor in a cohort sampled during active COVID-19. The CDR3, as DNA: TGTGCCAGCAGCCCGGGGGGGTGGGAGCAGTTCTTC. Translating gives CASSPGGWEQFF.